The 7 T cell receptor beta chains listed next were all sequenced from one sample in a study of regulatory T cells in long-lasting Graves disease. For TCR beta, libraries came from iRepertoire HTBI primers and Arm-PCR of CDR3 regions. TCRdb used MiXCR to reprocess the multiplex PCR reads, holding one entry per CDR3 protein. The table shows about 420,000 distinct CDR3 sequences, with 23% occurring only once. Time point noted: persistent/refractory GD, antithyroid drugs over 5 years with positive TRAb. Preparation of the TCR library used RNA extracted from PBMCs. The sample consisted of peripheral blood mononuclear cells (PBMCs), taken when the disease was refractory, from a patient treated with antithyroid drugs. Receptor source: a female donor with Graves disease.

Turning to this clonotype: The conserved closing phenylalanine or tryptophan is absent in this CDR3, likely reflecting a read error. CDR3 nucleotides: TGTGCCAGCAGTGAAGGCAGGGTCCCGGATCAGCCCCAGCATCTT. This codes for CASSEGRVPDQPQHL. J is TRBJ1-5 and V is TRBV6-2 or TRBV6-3; a possible D gene is TRBD1 (5 bases). The V end lost 5 bases, the J end lost 5 bases, and 16 bases lay between the germline ends. In germline, CDR1 is MNHEY, CDR2 SVGEGT. The CDR3 consists of 15 residues.

The V and J genes are TRBV20-1 and TRBJ2-2; 8 bases agree with TRBD2. Trimming at V came to 3 bases and at J to 7 bases, leaving 7 bases not matched to a gene. Germline V gene lookup returns CDR1 DFQATT and CDR2 SNEGSKA (reference sequence). The CDR3 has 14 amino acids. The CDR3 sequence: CSARGSGKYGELFF. DNA for the CDR3: TGCAGTGCTAGGGGTAGCGGGAAGTACGGGGAGCTGTTTTTT.

This clonotype has a count of ten or more. The chain links TRBV12-3 or TRBV12-4 to TRBJ2-7, with 11 bases identical to TRBD1. J lost 0 bases, V lost 6 bases, and 13 bases had no gene match. The CDR3 is 18 residues long. The CDR3 is CASSSRDRGSRSSYEQYF. Here the CDR3 DNA reads TGTGCCAGCAGCTCCCGGGACAGGGGGTCCAGGAGCTCCTACGAGCAGTACTTC.

The chain couples TRBV7-2 to TRBJ2-6; tentative D call: TRBD1 (5 bases). In germline, CDR1 is SGHTA, CDR2 FQGNSA. V lost 4 bases to trimming and J lost 2 bases, with 9 bases between them. The CDR3 is 15 amino acids. The CDR3 nucleotides are TGTGCCAGCAGCTCTCCAGGGACTGGGGCCAACGTCCTGACTTTC. Translating gives CASSSPGTGANVLTF.

This clonotype occurred a few times. This CDR3 reads CASKRSNTGELFF. The CDR3 DNA sequence: TGTGCCAGCAAACGGTCGAACACCGGGGAGCTGTTTTTT. This sequence joins TRBV27 and TRBJ2-2, with D unclear. Germline V gene lookup returns CDR1 MNHEY and CDR2 SMNVEV (reference sequence). V was pared by 7 bases and J by 0 bases, with 6 bases between. The CDR3 spans 13 residues.

This clonotype was seen repeatedly, ten times or more. The chain is built from TRBV12-3 or TRBV12-4 and TRBJ1-2; D possibly corresponds to TRBD1 (6 bases). CDR3 length equals 12 residues. The V end was cut by 3 bases, the J end by 9 bases, with 11 bases between. CDR3 region: CASSFSGARYTF. The CDR3 nucleotides are TGTGCCAGCAGTTTTTCAGGGGCTCGCTACACCTTC.

The gene calls are TRBV15 and TRBJ2-2; D gene ambiguous. Germline CDR1 and CDR2: LNHNV and YYDKDF (reference sequence). Trimming cost V 0 bases and J 5 bases, with 4 bases left between them. CDR3 length: 13 amino acids. The CDR3 protein is CATSRDFTGELFF. The CDR3 DNA is TGTGCCACCAGCAGAGATTTTACCGGGGAGCTGTTTTTT.